This T cell receptor beta chain was found in a study of Ad26.COV2.S vaccination and SARS-CoV-2 variants. Study results and caveats: Vaccinees showed greater spike-specific TCR breadth than placebo recipients. Overall T cell responses may have been underestimated by the analyses of TCR breadth and depth.

Treatment in this sample: some 20 received Ad26.COV2.S at low or high dose, single or two shots; several received placebo; per-sample allocation not given. Material that was analyzed had been drawn on day 63 after the first vaccine or placebo injection. Donor was an adult aged 18-55 years in Boston. Ad26.COV2.S expressed prefusion-stabilized spike from the original Wuhan strain. The ends lost 4 bases at V and 6 bases at J; junction bases unmatched: 5. Per the germline V gene, CDR1 is KGHSY and CDR2 is FQNENV. The CDR3 has 14 amino acids. Method: immunoSEQ multiplex PCR; TCRdb's copy keeps in-frame clones and lacks some. This sample has over 300,000 clones; under 90% occur once, and the top ten carry more than 7%. Notes on this clone: Antigen: not known.

The sample was peripheral blood, taken in a trial of Ad26.COV2.S vaccine versus placebo. This TCR was recovered from a person aged 18-60 years who received the Ad26.COV2.S COVID-19 vaccine or a placebo. V gene TRBV16 combines with J gene TRBJ2-7; 11 positions agree with TRBD1. The CDR3 region has the DNA TGTGCCAGCAGCCCCCGGGACAGGGGGTCCGAGCAGTACTTC. This gives the protein CASSPRDRGSEQYF.